This TCR beta chain was identified during a study of T cells in Graves' hyperthyroidism and ophthalmopathy. Overall study results and limits: Separating ophthalmopathy from stable hyperthyroidism was achieved by a 13 V-J model.

Clinicians diagnosed patients from clinical symptoms, serum thyroxine and TRAb, thyroid ultrasound and orbital computed tomography. Fresh 10 ml peripheral blood yielded PBMCs. Worth noting for this clonotype: Its antigen is as yet unknown.

The trim removed 1 base at V and 7 bases at J, leaving 14 bases unmatched. The CDR3 length is 18 residues. The V gene's germline CDR1 is SGHVS and CDR2 FNYEAQ. TCR beta CDR3 sequences were amplified from RNA transcripts. RT-PCR in the first round (using the HTBI primer set) targeted the TCR CDR3. TCRdb reprocessed the multiplex PCR reads via MiXCR and lists one record per CDR3 protein. The sample has about half a million distinct CDR3 sequences; 16% are singletons. The sequence was collected from a woman in her thirties with Graves' ophthalmopathy. J is TRBJ2-7 and V is TRBV7-6; 12 bases agree with TRBD2. Specimen: blood. CDR3 nucleotide sequence: TGTGCCAGCAGCTTAGGACTAGCGGGAGTCCCTACTACGGGGGAGCAGTACTTC. Its translation: CASSLGLAGVPTTGEQYF.